The 19 T cell receptor beta chains listed next were all sequenced from one sample in a study of vaccination and CD4 T cells after COVID-19. Treatment given: approximately 9-day PBMC culture with coronavirus spike peptide pools or control peptides (ViraFEST assay). Cultured CD4+ T cells had their DNA profiled by the Oncomine TCR Beta short-read assay. TCRdb called the PCR reads again in MiXCR, with one record for every CDR3 protein. The table lists more than 13,000 distinct CDR3 sequences, around a fifth of them singletons, with approximately 12% in the top ten. Their target antigens are unknown. Source: CD4+ T cells from blood, cultured in vitro, taken before SARS-CoV-2 vaccination. The receptors shown here come from a human donor who received a COVID-19 vaccine.

This clonotype was seen a handful of times. V and J are TRBV30 and TRBJ2-2; TRBD1 agrees at 11 bases. The CDR3 is 16 residues long. After removal of 3 bases from V and 6 bases from J, the junction contained 9 bases not matched to a gene. Germline values: CDR1 GTSNPN, CDR2 SVGIG (reference sequence). CDR3 sequence: CAWRGQGVWLSGELFF. CDR3 in DNA: TGTGCCTGGAGGGGACAGGGGGTTTGGTTATCCGGGGAGCTGTTTTTT.

This clonotype was seen a few times. The chain combines TRBV7-8 with TRBJ1-6, with 9 bases matching TRBD1. The CDR3 totals 15 residues. Germline trimming cut 5 bases from V and 7 bases from J; bases unmatched to any gene: 6. Germline lookup yields CDR1 SGHVS and CDR2 FQNEAQ. DNA of the CDR3: TGTGCCAGCAGCCCACAGGGGGCGGTCAATTCACCCCTCCACTTT. It translates to CASSPQGAVNSPLHF.

The sample holds a few counts of this clonotype. The chain couples TRBV6-1 to TRBJ2-7, with 9 bases aligning to TRBD1. Germline CDR1 and CDR2: MNHNS and SASEGT. CDR3 size: 13 residues. V lost 6 bases to trimming and J lost 11 bases; unmatched junction nucleotides: 11. The CDR3 reads CASSPRDREVKYF. The CDR3 nucleotides read TGTGCCAGCAGCCCCCGGGACAGGGAAGTGAAGTACTTC.

The chain has TRBV6-1 and TRBJ1-4, with D maybe TRBD1 (5 bases). CDR1 and CDR2 (germline): MNHNS, SASEGT. Trimming took off 0 bases at V and 2 bases at J, with 10 bases between the two ends. The CDR3 length is 16 residues. CDR3 protein: CASSEAPGSTNEKLFF. As DNA, the CDR3 is TGTGCCAGCAGTGAAGCGCCAGGGTCGACTAATGAAAAACTGTTTTTT.

This clonotype was seen a handful of times. The chain joins TRBV7-9 to TRBJ2-7, with 15 bases matching TRBD2. CDR3 length: 15 amino acids. Germline CDR1 and CDR2: SEHNR and FQNEAQ (reference sequence). V dropped 5 bases and J dropped 2; count of bases not matched to a gene: 1. The CDR3 spells CASSRTSGGAYEQYF. In DNA form, the CDR3 reads TGTGCCAGCAGCCGGACTAGCGGGGGGGCCTACGAGCAGTACTTC.

This clonotype was observed a handful of times. The gene calls are TRBV21-1 and TRBJ2-7; the D call TRBD2 from the table was never checked on the DNA. TRBV21-1 is reported as a pseudogene. The CDR3 spans 11 residues. As DNA, the CDR3 is TGTGCCAGCAGCACTCCGGGACTAGGGGGCTTC. This sequence encodes CASSTPGLGGF.

The rearrangement links TRBV19 to TRBJ1-3, with 9 bases identical to TRBD1. Germline loops: CDR1 LNHDA, CDR2 SQIVND (reference sequence). V shed 9 bases, J shed 8 bases, and the junction held 11 bases outside the gene matches. This CDR3 has 14 amino acids. The CDR3 here is CASETGGSGDTIYF. CDR3 DNA sequence: TGTGCCAGCGAAACAGGGGGCAGTGGTGACACCATATATTTT.

In this sample, this clonotype turned up a few times. The chain has TRBV30 and TRBJ2-5; D gene unclear. The CDR3 sequence is 13 residues long. Trimming stripped 4 bases from V and 1 base from J, with 10 bases between. Germline CDR1 reads GTSNPN; CDR2 reads SVGIG (reference sequence). The chain's CDR3 is CAWTTALQETQYF. Here the CDR3 DNA reads TGTGCCTGGACCACAGCCCTCCAAGAGACCCAGTACTTC.

This clonotype was observed a handful of times. DNA for the CDR3: TGCGCCAGCAGCTTGGCCGAAGCGGGGGGCGGAGAGACCCAGTACTTC. It is translated as CASSLAEAGGGETQYF. The chain employs TRBV5-1 and TRBJ2-5; 9 bases map to TRBD2. Trimming removed 0 bases from V and 4 bases from J; junction bases left unmatched: 7. The CDR3 is 16 amino acids. Germline V CDR1 and CDR2: SGHRS, YFSETQ.

The chain joins TRBV30 to TRBJ2-5; D is ambiguous. CDR1 is GTSNPN, CDR2 SVGIG, per germline (reference sequence). V gave up 0 bases and J gave up 5 bases, with 4 bases separating them. The CDR3 has 11 amino acids. The CDR3 nucleotides read TGTGCCTGGAGTGTTCTCGAGACCCAGTACTTC. Its protein product is CAWSVLETQYF.

The chain is built from TRBV19 and TRBJ2-2; 9 bases line up with TRBD1. Trimming at V came to 5 bases and at J to 7 bases, leaving 11 bases not matched to a gene. The CDR3 loop spans 16 amino acids. The germline V gene encodes CDR1 LNHDA and CDR2 SQIVND (reference sequence). In DNA form, the CDR3 reads TGTGCCAGTAGTTCTACAGGGGGCATTAAAGGCGGGGAGCTGTTTTTT. Protein: CASSSTGGIKGGELFF.

This clonotype has more than one count but fewer than ten. The rearrangement links TRBV20-1 to TRBJ2-5; D tentatively reads TRBD1 or TRBD2 (5 bases each). V shed 0 bases and J shed 2 bases, with 13 bases lying between them. CDR1 and CDR2 (germline): DFQATT, SNEGSKA (reference sequence). CDR3 size: 15 residues. The CDR3 spells CSARDERGIQETQYF. CDR3 in DNA: TGCAGTGCTAGAGATGAGAGGGGTATACAAGAGACCCAGTACTTC.

The V and J genes are TRBV12-3 or TRBV12-4 and TRBJ2-2, with 7 bases lining up with TRBD1. The CDR3 is 16 amino acids. J lost 3 bases, V lost 3 bases, and 7 bases had no gene match. CDR3 bases: TGTGCCAGCAGTTTTGGGGACAGCGCCTACACCGGGGAGCTGTTTTTT. Its translation is CASSFGDSAYTGELFF.

The chain employs TRBV20-1 and TRBJ2-6; D remains unclear. The CDR3 runs to 14 residues. V was pared by 3 bases and J by 0 bases, with 6 bases between. The germline CDR1 and CDR2 sequences are DFQATT and SNEGSKA (reference sequence). CDR3 in DNA: TGCAGTGCTAGTATACCCTCTGGGGCCAACGTCCTGACTTTC. Residues: CSASIPSGANVLTF.

The rearrangement uses TRBV5-4 and TRBJ2-2; 7 bases match TRBD2. Germline lookup yields CDR1 SGHNT and CDR2 YYREEE (reference sequence). CDR3 length: 16 amino acids. V was pared by 3 bases and J by 6 bases, with 11 bases of the junction left unmatched. CDR3 nucleotides: TGTGCCAGCAGCTCTGAGCGGGGTATGGTTGCCGGGGAGCTGTTTTTT. Amino acid sequence: CASSSERGMVAGELFF. Based on the CDR3 plus reference TRBV5-4 and TRBJ2-2, the full variable domain is ETGVTQSPTHLIKTRGQQVTLRCSSQSGHNTVSWYQQALGQGPQFIFQYYREEENGRGNFPPRFSGLQFPNYSSELNVNALELDDSALYLCASSSERGMVAGELFFGEGSRLTVL.

The rearrangement uses TRBV5-1 and TRBJ2-5; 10 bases are a match to TRBD2. The CDR3 is made up of 15 amino acids. The germline gives CDR1 SGHRS, CDR2 YFSETQ. V lost 6 bases to trimming and J lost 5 bases; unmatched junction nucleotides: 10. The CDR3 reads CASNFRAGGQETQYF. CDR3 DNA: TGCGCCAGCAACTTCCGAGCGGGGGGGCAGGAGACCCAGTACTTC.

This clonotype was seen a few times. This chain uses TRBV12-3 or TRBV12-4 with TRBJ1-1; D might be TRBD1 (6 bases). V lost 3 bases and J lost 4, with 12 bases in between. The CDR3 extends over 14 amino acids. CDR3 coding DNA: TGTGCCAGCAGTTTGACAGGAAGAGGCACTGAAGCTTTCTTT. This translates into CASSLTGRGTEAFF.

This clonotype was counted between two and nine times. This rearrangement joins TRBV7-7 to TRBJ2-5; 8 bases are a match to TRBD1. The V segment lost 6 bases and the J segment 4 bases; nucleotides outside the gene matches: 7. CDR3 length: 14 amino acids. Looked up from germline, CDR1 is SSHAT and CDR2 is FNYEAQ (reference sequence). The CDR3 sequence: CASSPTRGLETQYF. The CDR3 DNA follows: TGTGCCAGCAGTCCTACCAGGGGGCTAGAGACCCAGTACTTC.

Sample share makes this clonotype medium-sized (0.01 to 0.1%). J is TRBJ2-3 and V is TRBV7-3; either TRBD1 or TRBD2 may supply D (5 bases each). Germline CDR1 reads SGHTA; CDR2 reads FQGTGA. V was pared by 6 bases and J by 2 bases, with 18 bases between. The CDR3 is 16 amino acids. CDR3 DNA: TGTGCCAGCAGTTGGGACCGACCTATCCCCACAGATACGCAGTATTTT. Translation: CASSWDRPIPTDTQYF.